A single sample gave rise to the 4 T cell receptor beta chains below, sequenced in a study of blood T cell repertoires in COVID-19. Sequencing used immunoSEQ multiplex PCR; TCRdb keeps in-frame clones, though not all of them. The sample holds a few hundred thousand clones, about 90% seen once. Sequencing was done on a sample of peripheral blood. These receptors all come from a woman in her 50s with acute or convalescent COVID-19.

This chain uses TRBV28 with TRBJ1-1; D is possibly TRBD1 (5 bases). Germline assignment: CDR1 MDHEN and CDR2 SYDVKM. V was trimmed by 3 bases and J by 1 base, leaving 12 bases between them. The CDR3 spans 15 residues. The CDR3: CASSFQGGRNTEAFF. Written as DNA, the CDR3 is TGTGCCAGCAGTTTCCAGGGAGGCAGGAACACTGAAGCTTTCTTT.

This clone was counted only a few times. This chain joins TRBV6-2 or TRBV6-3 and TRBJ1-2; D remains unclear. Trimming removed 4 bases from V and 6 bases from J, with 18 bases in between. The CDR3 extends over 15 amino acids. Per the germline V gene, CDR1 is MNHEY and CDR2 is SVGEGT. The CDR3 sequence: CASSSFGGPGDGYTF. DNA for the CDR3: TGTGCCAGCAGTTCGTTTGGAGGCCCCGGGGATGGCTACACCTTC.

This clone was seen more than once but under ten times. The CDR3 sequence is CASSKVLAGGWNEQFF. The CDR3 DNA follows: TGTGCCAGCAGCAAGGTCCTAGCGGGGGGTTGGAATGAGCAGTTCTTC. The chain recombines TRBV11-2 with TRBJ2-1; 11 bases are a match to TRBD2. CDR1 is SGHAT, CDR2 FQNNGV, per germline. Trimming at V came to 5 bases and at J to 7 bases, leaving 10 bases not matched to a gene. The CDR3 has 16 amino acids.

This chain joins TRBV14 and TRBJ2-5, with D tentatively TRBD2 (6 bases). Germline lookup yields CDR1 SGHDN and CDR2 FVKESK. The V end was cut by 0 bases, the J end by 5 bases, with 16 bases between. The CDR3 covers 16 residues. Here the CDR3 reads CASSQDSGLIGETQYF. CDR3 nucleotide sequence: TGTGCCAGCAGCCAAGATTCGGGACTGATTGGGGAGACCCAGTACTTC.